This T cell receptor (beta chain) was sequenced during a study of blood T cell repertoires in COVID-19. The CDR3 totals 13 residues. The V and J ends lost 7 bases and 10 bases respectively, with 17 bases between them. In germline, CDR1 is SEHNR, CDR2 FQNEAQ (reference sequence). In the authors' workflow: Counts of nucleated cells, estimated from reference gene primer amplification, were obtained. The method was immunoSEQ multiplex PCR; TCRdb's version includes in-frame clones alone and lacks a portion of them. V and J calls and clone size are those listed in that table; D and trimming were worked out from the DNA. The table lists around 150,000 clones, 70% to 90% of them singletons.

This chain uses TRBV7-9 with TRBJ1-3, with D possibly being TRBD1 (5 bases). This TCR derives from a man aged 55 to 70 with acute or convalescent COVID-19. The sample taken for sequencing was peripheral blood. The CDR3 DNA follows: TGTGCCAGCACCCAGACGGAGGGGTCTACCATATATTTT. Translated, it gives CASTQTEGSTIYF.